The T cell receptor beta chain under discussion was sequenced for a study of Tregs in tolerant kidney transplant recipients. Study-level points and caveats: Tolerant patients' donor-specific Tregs expanded beyond overall Tregs, suggesting antigen-driven growth. For some patients, primers changed over time, blocking nucleotide-level comparison.

The repertoire was sequenced with immunoSEQ multiplex PCR; TCRdb's copy has only in-frame clones and lacks some. The repertoire holds about 110,000 clones, with 90% as singletons. V lost 4 bases and J lost 6, with 12 bases in between. Per germline, CDR1 SNHLY and CDR2 FYNNEI. CDR3 size: 13 residues. Concerning this clone itself: Antigen specificity is unknown.

The sequenced sample was CD4+ T cells from blood, obtained before the transplant. This receptor was taken from a human donor who received a combined kidney and bone marrow transplant. The chain links TRBV2 to TRBJ1-2; D may be TRBD1 (5 bases). CDR3 residues: CASSVQGVDGYTF. The CDR3 DNA sequence: TGTGCCAGCAGTGTCCAGGGTGTAGATGGCTACACCTTC.